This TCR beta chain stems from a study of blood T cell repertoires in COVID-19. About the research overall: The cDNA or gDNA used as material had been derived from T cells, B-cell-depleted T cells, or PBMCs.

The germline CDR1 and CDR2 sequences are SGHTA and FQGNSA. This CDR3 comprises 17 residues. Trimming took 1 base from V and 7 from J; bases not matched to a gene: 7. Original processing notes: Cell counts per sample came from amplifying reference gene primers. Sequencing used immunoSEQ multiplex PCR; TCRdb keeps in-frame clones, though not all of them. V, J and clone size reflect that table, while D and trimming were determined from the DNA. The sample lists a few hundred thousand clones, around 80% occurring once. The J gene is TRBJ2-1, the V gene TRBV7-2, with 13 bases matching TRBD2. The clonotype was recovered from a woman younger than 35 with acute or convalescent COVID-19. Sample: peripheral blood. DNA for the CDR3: TGTGCCAGCAGCTTAGGGACTAGCGGGAGTAGTCGGAATGAGCAGTTCTTC. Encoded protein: CASSLGTSGSSRNEQFF.